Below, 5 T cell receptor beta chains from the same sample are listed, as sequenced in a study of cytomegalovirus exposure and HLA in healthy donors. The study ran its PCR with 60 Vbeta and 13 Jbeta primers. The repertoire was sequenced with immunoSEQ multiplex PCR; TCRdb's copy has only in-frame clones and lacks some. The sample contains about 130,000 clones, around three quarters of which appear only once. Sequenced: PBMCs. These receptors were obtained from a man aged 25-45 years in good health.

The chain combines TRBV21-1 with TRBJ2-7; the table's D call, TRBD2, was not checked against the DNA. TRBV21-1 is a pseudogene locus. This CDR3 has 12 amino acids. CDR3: CASSPGGHEQYF. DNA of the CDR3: TGTGCCAGCAGCCCGGGAGGGCACGAGCAGTACTTC.

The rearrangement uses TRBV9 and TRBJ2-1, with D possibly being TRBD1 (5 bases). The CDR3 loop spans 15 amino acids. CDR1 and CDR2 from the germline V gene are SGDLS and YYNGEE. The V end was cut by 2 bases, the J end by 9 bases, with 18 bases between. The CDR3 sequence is CASSVSWVGTGEQFF. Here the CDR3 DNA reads TGTGCCAGCAGCGTCTCCTGGGTTGGAACAGGTGAGCAGTTCTTC.

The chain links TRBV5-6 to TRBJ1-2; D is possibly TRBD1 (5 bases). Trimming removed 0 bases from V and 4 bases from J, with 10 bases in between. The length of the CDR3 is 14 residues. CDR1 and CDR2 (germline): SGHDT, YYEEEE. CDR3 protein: CASSLASGSYGYTF. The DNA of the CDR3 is TGTGCCAGCAGCTTGGCCTCAGGGTCCTATGGCTACACCTTC. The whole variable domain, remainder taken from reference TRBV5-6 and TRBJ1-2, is DAGVTQSPTHLIKTRGQQVTLRCSPKSGHDTVSWYQQALGQGPQFIFQYYEEEERQRGNFPDRFSGHQFPNYSSELNVNALLLGDSALYLCASSLASGSYGYTFGSGTRLTVV.

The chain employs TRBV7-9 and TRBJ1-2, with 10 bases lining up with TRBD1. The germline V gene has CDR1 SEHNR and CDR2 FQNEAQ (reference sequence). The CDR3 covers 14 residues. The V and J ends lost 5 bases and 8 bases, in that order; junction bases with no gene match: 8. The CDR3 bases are TGTGCCAGCAGCGGGACAGGGGAATGGAGCGGCTACACCTTC. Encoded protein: CASSGTGEWSGYTF.

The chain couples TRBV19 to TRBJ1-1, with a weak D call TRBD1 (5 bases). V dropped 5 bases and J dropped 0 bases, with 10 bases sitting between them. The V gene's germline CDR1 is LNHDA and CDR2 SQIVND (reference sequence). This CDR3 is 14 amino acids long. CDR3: CASSQQDLNTEAFF. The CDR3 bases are TGTGCCAGTAGTCAACAGGACCTGAACACTGAAGCTTTCTTT. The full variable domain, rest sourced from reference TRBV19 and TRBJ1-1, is DGGITQSPKYLFRKEGQNVTLSCEQNLNHDAMYWYRQDPGQGLRLIYYSQIVNDFQKGDIAEGYSVSREKKESFPLTVTSAQKNPTAFYLCASSQQDLNTEAFFGQGTRLTVV.